Below, 23 T cell receptor beta chains from the same sample are listed, as sequenced in a study of blood T cell repertoires in COVID-19. Data came from immunoSEQ multiplex PCR; TCRdb stores just in-frame clones and leaves some out. Of over 400,000 clones in the sample, approximately 90% are singletons; the top ten hold 6.5% to 9.5%. The sample was PBMCs or T cells enriched from blood (not recorded which). The receptors derive from a woman aged 60-75 years who had recovered from COVID-19.

The chain links TRBV19 to TRBJ2-3; no reliable D call. V lost 6 bases and J lost 0, with 13 bases in between. Per the germline V gene, CDR1 is LNHDA and CDR2 is SQIVND (reference sequence). CDR3 length: 15 residues. CDR3 sequence (DNA): TGTGCCAGTAGACCTACGATCATTAGCACAGATACGCAGTATTTT. As protein: CASRPTIISTDTQYF. The full variable domain, rest sourced from reference TRBV19 and TRBJ2-3, is DGGITQSPKYLFRKEGQNVTLSCEQNLNHDAMYWYRQDPGQGLRLIYYSQIVNDFQKGDIAEGYSVSREKKESFPLTVTSAQKNPTAFYLCASRPTIISTDTQYFGPGTRLTVL.

This clone appeared a few times. The gene calls are TRBV29-1 and TRBJ1-2; perhaps TRBD1 as D (6 bases). Trimming left V 5 bases short and J 6 bases short, with 13 bases between. This CDR3 has 12 amino acids. The V gene's germline CDR1 is SQVTM and CDR2 ANQGSEA. CDR3 region: CSVLRGAHGYTF. The DNA for the CDR3 is TGCAGCGTTCTACGGGGGGCTCATGGCTACACCTTC.

The chain employs TRBV10-2 and TRBJ2-5; 7 bases agree with TRBD2. V dropped 7 bases and J dropped 1; count of bases not matched to a gene: 6. The germline V gene has CDR1 WSHSY and CDR2 SAAADI. This CDR3 comprises 14 residues. CDR3 sequence (DNA): TGCGCCAGCAACTCCGGGGGGATCCAAGAGACCCAGTACTTC. Amino acid sequence: CASNSGGIQETQYF.

This chain links TRBV2 with TRBJ2-1; D might be TRBD1 (5 bases). The CDR3 is made up of 14 amino acids. Between the trimmed V and J ends, which lost 6 bases and 5 bases, there was a span of 14 bases. Germline CDR1 and CDR2: SNHLY and FYNNEI. The CDR3 protein is CASSDLQANNEQFF. The CDR3 nucleotides are TGTGCCAGCAGCGACTTACAGGCAAACAATGAGCAGTTCTTC.

This chain connects TRBV24-1 to TRBJ2-7; 8 nucleotides agree with TRBD1. V gave up 3 bases and J gave up 4 bases; unmatched junction bases: 7. Germline CDR1 is KGHDR and CDR2 is SFDVKD. The CDR3 is 15 amino acids. Written as DNA, the CDR3 is TGTGCCACCAGTGATCCCAGGGGGCCAGGGTACGAGCAGTACTTC. As protein: CATSDPRGPGYEQYF.

Only a few counts were recorded for this clone. The chain joins TRBV10-3 to TRBJ2-1, with D perhaps TRBD2 (5 bases). V was trimmed by 4 bases and J by 7 bases, leaving 14 bases between them. CDR3 size: 14 residues. Germline loops: CDR1 ENHRY, CDR2 SYGVKD. The CDR3 loop is CAISVNSGKNEQFF. CDR3 coding DNA: TGTGCCATCAGTGTCAACTCGGGGAAGAATGAGCAGTTCTTC.

Regarding this clone: In the same sample, other DNA sequences code for this CDR3. The rearrangement uses TRBV5-1 and TRBJ1-6; 8 bases map to TRBD1. The CDR3 spans 15 residues. Germline V CDR1 and CDR2: SGHRS, YFSETQ. V gave up 0 bases and J gave up 7 bases; unmatched junction bases: 3. CDR3 in DNA: TGCGCCAGCAGCTTGGGGACAGGGCCGAATTCACCCCTCCACTTT. It encodes CASSLGTGPNSPLHF.

The chain links TRBV12-3 or TRBV12-4 to TRBJ1-5; D is undetermined. The CDR3 covers 13 residues. V shed 3 bases and J shed 2 bases, with 5 bases lying between them. The CDR3 loop reads CASSFGRNQPQHF. The CDR3 bases are TGTGCCAGCAGTTTTGGGCGCAATCAGCCCCAGCATTTT.

The chain joins TRBV6-5 to TRBJ2-7, with 7 bases lining up with TRBD2. Germline trimming cut 5 bases from V and 2 bases from J; bases unmatched to any gene: 9. Germline loops: CDR1 MNHEY, CDR2 SVGAGI. The CDR3 is made up of 15 amino acids. Here the CDR3 DNA reads TGTGCCAGCAGTATCCCTGGGGGGAGGGCCTACGAGCAGTACGTC. It is translated as CASSIPGGRAYEQYV.

This clone was detected only once. The chain has TRBV3-1 (or the pseudogene TRBV3-2) and TRBJ2-5; TRBD1 agrees at 10 bases. Trimming took 6 bases from V and 5 from J; bases not matched to a gene: 9. The germline gives CDR1 LGHDT, CDR2 YNNKEL (reference sequence). The CDR3 consists of 15 residues. The CDR3 DNA reads TGTGCCAGCAGACCCGGGACAGGGGTGATGGAGACCCAGTACTTC. Protein sequence: CASRPGTGVMETQYF.

V gene TRBV12-3 or TRBV12-4 combines with J gene TRBJ2-7; 9 positions agree with TRBD1. This CDR3 is 13 amino acids long. V shed 6 bases and J 6 bases; nucleotides not matched to a gene: 6. DNA of the CDR3: TGTGCCAGCAGACGGACAGGGGCCTCCGAGCAGTACTTC. Amino acid sequence: CASRRTGASEQYF.

This rearrangement joins TRBV19 to TRBJ2-2; 8 positions agree with TRBD1. V trimming: 9 bases; J trimming: 2 bases; junction bases outside the gene matches: 5. The germline gives CDR1 LNHDA, CDR2 SQIVND (reference sequence). The CDR3 is made up of 14 amino acids. The CDR3 protein is CASRDRPNTGELFF. For the CDR3, the DNA is TGTGCCAGCCGGGACAGGCCAAACACCGGGGAGCTGTTTTTT. Full variable domain (outside the CDR3, taken from reference TRBV19 and TRBJ2-2): DGGITQSPKYLFRKEGQNVTLSCEQNLNHDAMYWYRQDPGQGLRLIYYSQIVNDFQKGDIAEGYSVSREKKESFPLTVTSAQKNPTAFYLCASRDRPNTGELFFGEGSRLTVL.

In nucleotides, the CDR3 is TGTGCCAGCAGTTTTAGGGGTATGAACACTGAAGCTTTCTTT. Protein sequence: CASSFRGMNTEAFF. V usage is TRBV27 and J usage is TRBJ1-1; possibly TRBD1 for D (5 bases). Germline CDR1 is MNHEY and CDR2 is SMNVEV (reference sequence). The CDR3 has 14 amino acids. The ends were cut back, 3 bases at V and 0 bases at J, with 8 bases in the middle.

The chain is built from TRBV9 and TRBJ2-1, with 9 bases matching TRBD2. CDR1 is SGDLS, CDR2 YYNGEE, per germline. Trimming removed 4 bases from V and 5 bases from J; junction bases left unmatched: 4. CDR3 length equals 14 residues. CDR3 loop: CASSTGTSHNEQFF. As DNA, the CDR3 is TGTGCCAGCAGCACCGGGACTAGCCACAATGAGCAGTTCTTC.

This clone was seen just once. V and J are TRBV2 and TRBJ2-1; 8 positions match TRBD1. In germline, CDR1 is SNHLY, CDR2 FYNNEI. The length of the CDR3 is 16 residues. V shed 7 bases and J 9 bases; nucleotides not matched to a gene: 17. The CDR3 bases are TGTGCCAGCAACGACCTAAGAGGACAGGGAGCGGCTGAGCAGTTCTTC. It specifies CASNDLRGQGAAEQFF.

The rearrangement joins TRBV5-1 to TRBJ2-7; possible D gene TRBD1, 6 bases. V lost 1 base to trimming and J lost 2 bases, with 7 bases between them. Germline CDR1 is SGHRS and CDR2 is YFSETQ. This CDR3 contains 13 residues. CDR3 sequence: CASSLTGTYEQYF. DNA of the CDR3: TGCGCCAGCAGCTTGACAGGGACCTACGAGCAGTACTTC. Based on the CDR3 plus reference TRBV5-1 and TRBJ2-7, the full variable domain is KAGVTQTPRYLIKTRGQQVTLSCSPISGHRSVSWYQQTPGQGLQFLFEYFSETQRNKGNFPGRFSGRQFSNSRSEMNVSTLELGDSALYLCASSLTGTYEQYFGPGTRLTVT.

The chain is built from TRBV4-2 and TRBJ2-3; D call uncertain. Trimming removed 0 bases from V and 6 bases from J, with 13 bases in between. The CDR3 is made up of 15 amino acids. Germline V lookup: CDR1 LGHNA, CDR2 YNFKEQ. The CDR3 protein is CASSQDAGSGDTQYF. CDR3 nucleotide sequence: TGTGCCAGCAGCCAAGATGCCGGGTCCGGGGATACGCAGTATTTT.

J is TRBJ1-6 and V is TRBV7-9, with 8 bases aligning to TRBD1. With V trimmed by 5 bases and J by 6 bases, 3 bases remained unmatched. CDR3 length: 14 residues. Looked up from germline, CDR1 is SEHNR and CDR2 is FQNEAQ (reference sequence). In DNA form, the CDR3 reads TGTGCCAGCAGCCCGGGACAGGCTAATTCACCCCTCCACTTT. It translates to CASSPGQANSPLHF.

The rearrangement uses TRBV12-2 and TRBJ2-1; TRBD1, the table's D call, was not compared with the DNA. TRBV12-2 is noted as a pseudogene. The length of the CDR3 is 16 residues. The CDR3 DNA is TGTGCAAGTCGCGGCCCCGGGACAGGGAAGGTTGGTGAGCAGTTCTTC. It encodes CASRGPGTGKVGEQFF.

The chain joins TRBV7-9 to TRBJ2-7; TRBD2 is a possible D gene (6 bases). Germline V lookup: CDR1 SEHNR, CDR2 FQNEAQ (reference sequence). Trimming removed 5 bases from V and 4 bases from J, with 24 bases in between. The CDR3 totals 17 residues. CDR3 residues: CASSPSDAGPPSYEQYF. CDR3 DNA: TGTGCCAGCAGCCCCTCTGACGCGGGGCCTCCCTCTTACGAGCAGTACTTC.

This chain joins TRBV5-6 and TRBJ2-6, with 9 bases matching TRBD1. The germline V gene encodes CDR1 SGHDT and CDR2 YYEEEE. V was clipped by 6 bases and J by 0 bases; unmatched bases: 4. The CDR3 is 16 residues long. CDR3 sequence (DNA): TGTGCCAGCACGACAGGGGGGAGCTCTGGGGCCAACGTCCTGACTTTC. This sequence encodes CASTTGGSSGANVLTF.

The V gene is TRBV14, the J gene TRBJ1-1, with 12 bases aligning to TRBD1. V was clipped by 4 bases and J by 5 bases; unmatched bases: 8. The germline V gene has CDR1 SGHDN and CDR2 FVKESK. The CDR3 contains 16 residues. CDR3 coding DNA: TGTGCCAGCAGCCGGTGGGGGACAGGGGGCTTAACTGAAGCTTTCTTT. Translated: CASSRWGTGGLTEAFF.

This sequence joins TRBV11-3 and TRBJ1-5; TRBD1 matches 12 bases. The CDR3 contains 14 residues. Germline CDR1 is SGHNT and CDR2 is YENEEA. V lost 7 bases to trimming and J lost 6 bases; unmatched junction nucleotides: 4. CDR3 sequence: CASKGTGGTQPQHF. CDR3 DNA: TGTGCCAGCAAGGGGACAGGGGGCACTCAGCCCCAGCATTTT.